Listed below are T cell receptor beta chains from one sample, sequenced in a study of vaccination and CD4 T cells after COVID-19. TCRdb called the PCR reads again in MiXCR, with one record for every CDR3 protein. The data contain around 25,000 distinct CDR3 sequences, roughly 41% of them singletons. Their antigen targets remain unknown. Source: CD4+ T cells from blood, cultured in vitro, taken about 7 months after SARS-CoV-2 vaccination. The receptors derive from a human donor who had recovered from COVID-19. Both conserved end residues are part of each CDR3. A D gene is named only where the DNA matches it firmly. Size tells how often a clone was seen (once, few, many) or the class of an expanded clone, and some rows leave it out.

v_call	j_call	clone_size	d_call	cdr3_nt	cdr3_aa
TRBV7-2	TRBJ2-5	few	TRBD1	TGTGCCAGCAGCACTAAGACAGGGAGTTTTGAGACCCAGTACTTC	CASSTKTGSFETQYF
TRBV20-1	TRBJ2-7	-	TRBD2	TGCAGTGCGGACCTAGCGGGAGGGCCTGGCGAGCAGTACTTC	CSADLAGGPGEQYF
TRBV20-1	TRBJ2-7	-	TRBD1	TGCAGTGCAAGGACAGGGAACTCCTACGAGCAGTACTTC	CSARTGNSYEQYF
TRBV20-1	TRBJ1-5	few	-	TGCAGTGCTAGAGATCTTTATGGGTTAGGGAATCAGCCCCAGCATTTT	CSARDLYGLGNQPQHF
TRBV7-2	TRBJ2-3	-	-	TGTGCCAGCAGCCGCATCCGCCACGATACGCAGTATTTT	CASSRIRHDTQYF
TRBV7-3	TRBJ2-7	-	-	TGTGCCAGCAGCTCTCAAGCGGGTGGCGAGCAGTACTTC	CASSSQAGGEQYF
TRBV6-1	TRBJ2-7	-	TRBD1	TGTGCCACCCAACTCCGGACAGGGCCGGGGGAGCAGTACTTC	CATQLRTGPGEQYF
TRBV7-9	TRBJ1-5	few	-	TGTGCCAGCAGCTTAGCTCGGGGAGTCAGCAATCAGCCCCAGCATTTT	CASSLARGVSNQPQHF
TRBV19	TRBJ1-5	-	-	TGTGCCAGTAGTATAGATTGGGCAGGAGGGGGGCAGCCCCAGCATTTT	CASSIDWAGGGQPQHF
TRBV19	TRBJ2-3	-	-	TGTGCCAGTAGTATTTCGGGGACCACAGATACGCAGTATTTT	CASSISGTTDTQYF
TRBV24-1	TRBJ2-7	-	-	TGTGCCACCAGCCCCGGGACGGTGACCTACGAGCAGTACTTC	CATSPGTVTYEQYF
TRBV7-9	TRBJ2-2	-	TRBD2	TGTGCCAGCAGCCCTTGGCCTAGCGGGAAGAACACCGGGGAGCTGTTTTTT	CASSPWPSGKNTGELFF
TRBV20-1	TRBJ2-3	few	-	TGCAGTGCCGATACCGGGCCAACCATAACCACAGATACGCAGTATTTT	CSADTGPTITTDTQYF
TRBV20-1	TRBJ2-2	few	-	TGCAGTGCCCCTTTAGGTAACACCGGGGAGCTGTTTTTT	CSAPLGNTGELFF
TRBV20-1	TRBJ2-7	few	-	TGCAGTGCTAGTCTTGGGACTGTCGAGCAGTACTTC	CSASLGTVEQYF
TRBV7-2	TRBJ1-3	-	-	TGTGCCAGCAGCTCCCTGCAGCGCTCTGGAAACACCATATATTTT	CASSSLQRSGNTIYF
TRBV2	TRBJ1-2	-	-	TGTGCCAGCAGTGATGACGGCTATGGCTACACCTTC	CASSDDGYGYTF
TRBV7-3	TRBJ2-3	-	-	TGTGCCAGCAGCCCACCCTTGAATAGCGATACTAGCACAGATACGCAGTATTTT	CASSPPLNSDTSTDTQYF
TRBV6-1	TRBJ2-3	-	TRBD2	TGTGCCAGTAGCGGGGACTTCCCGGCGGGAGATACGCAGTATTTT	CASSGDFPAGDTQYF
TRBV6-1	TRBJ1-5	few	TRBD1	TGTGCCAGCAGTGAGTCGACAGGGGTGGTTAATCAGCCCCAGCATTTT	CASSESTGVVNQPQHF